This T cell receptor beta chain was sequenced for a study of OX40 agonist ivuxolimab in advanced cancers. The protocol was immunoSEQ multiplex PCR, while the TCRdb copy is restricted to in-frame clones and leaves out a portion. The sample records around 35,000 clones, roughly 83% being singletons. The CDR3 extends over 18 amino acids. CDR1 and CDR2 from the germline V gene are MGHRA and YSYEKL. V dropped 1 base and J dropped 5; count of bases not matched to a gene: 10. Sequenced material: CD4+ or CD8+ T cells sorted from blood, taken in a trial of the OX40 agonist ivuxolimab. The chain uses TRBV4-1 and TRBJ2-2, with 10 bases lining up with TRBD2. This clonotype was sampled from an adult with an advanced solid tumor such as melanoma, head and neck, liver or kidney cancer. CDR3 amino acids: CASSQGLSGRAGTGELFF. The CDR3 DNA sequence: TGCGCCAGCAGCCAAGGTCTGAGCGGGAGGGCAGGGACCGGGGAGCTGTTTTTT.